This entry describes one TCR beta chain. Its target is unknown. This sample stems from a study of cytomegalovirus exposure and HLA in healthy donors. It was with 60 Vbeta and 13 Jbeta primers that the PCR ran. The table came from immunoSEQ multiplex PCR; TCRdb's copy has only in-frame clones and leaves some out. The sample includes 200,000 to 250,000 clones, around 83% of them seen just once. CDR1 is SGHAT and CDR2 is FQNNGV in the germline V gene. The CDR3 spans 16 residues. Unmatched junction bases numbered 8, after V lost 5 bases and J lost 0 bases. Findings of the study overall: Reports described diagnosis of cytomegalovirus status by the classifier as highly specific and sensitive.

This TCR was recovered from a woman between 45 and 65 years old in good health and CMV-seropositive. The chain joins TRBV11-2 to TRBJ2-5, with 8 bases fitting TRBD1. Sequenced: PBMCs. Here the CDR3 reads CASSPPTGVYQETQYF. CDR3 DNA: TGTGCCAGCAGCCCCCCGACAGGGGTTTACCAAGAGACCCAGTACTTC.